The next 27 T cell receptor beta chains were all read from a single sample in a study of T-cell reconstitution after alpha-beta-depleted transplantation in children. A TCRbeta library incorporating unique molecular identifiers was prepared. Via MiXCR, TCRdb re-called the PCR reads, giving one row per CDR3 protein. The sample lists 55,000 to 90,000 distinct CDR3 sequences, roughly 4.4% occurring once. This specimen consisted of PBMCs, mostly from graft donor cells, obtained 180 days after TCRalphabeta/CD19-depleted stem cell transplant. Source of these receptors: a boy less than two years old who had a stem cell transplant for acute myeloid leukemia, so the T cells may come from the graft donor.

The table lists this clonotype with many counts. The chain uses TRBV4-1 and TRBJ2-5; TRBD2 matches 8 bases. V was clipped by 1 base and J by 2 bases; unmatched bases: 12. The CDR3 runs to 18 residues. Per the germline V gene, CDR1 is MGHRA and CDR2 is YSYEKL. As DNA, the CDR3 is TGCGCCAGCAGCCAAGCCCTCCGGGGACTAGTGGGACAAGAGACCCAGTACTTC. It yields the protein CASSQALRGLVGQETQYF.

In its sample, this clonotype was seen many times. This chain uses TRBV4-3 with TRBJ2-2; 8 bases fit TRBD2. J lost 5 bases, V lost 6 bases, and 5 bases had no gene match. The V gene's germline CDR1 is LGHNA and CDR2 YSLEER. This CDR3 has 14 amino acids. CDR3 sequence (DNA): TGCGCCAGCAGTCCGGGGGGGCCAACCGGGGAGCTGTTTTTT. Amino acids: CASSPGGPTGELFF.

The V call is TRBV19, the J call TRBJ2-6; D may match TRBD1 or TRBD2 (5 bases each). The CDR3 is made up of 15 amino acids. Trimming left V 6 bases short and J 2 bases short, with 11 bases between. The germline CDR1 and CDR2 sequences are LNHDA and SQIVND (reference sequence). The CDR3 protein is CASSYRTPGANVLTF. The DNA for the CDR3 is TGTGCCAGTAGCTACAGGACTCCTGGGGCCAACGTCCTGACTTTC.

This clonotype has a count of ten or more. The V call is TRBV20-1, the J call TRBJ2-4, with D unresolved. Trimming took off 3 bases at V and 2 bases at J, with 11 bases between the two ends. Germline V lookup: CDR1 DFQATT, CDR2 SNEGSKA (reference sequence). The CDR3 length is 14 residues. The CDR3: CSARPGPTKNIQYF. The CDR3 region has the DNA TGCAGTGCTAGGCCGGGCCCGACCAAAAACATTCAGTACTTC.

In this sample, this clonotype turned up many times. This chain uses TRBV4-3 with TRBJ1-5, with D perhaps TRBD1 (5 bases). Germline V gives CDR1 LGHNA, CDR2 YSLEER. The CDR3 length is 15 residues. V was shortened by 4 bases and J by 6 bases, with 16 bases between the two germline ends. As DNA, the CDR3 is TGCGCCAGCAGCCCCGGGATCCCAGGGAGTCAGCCCCAGCATTTT. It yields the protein CASSPGIPGSQPQHF.

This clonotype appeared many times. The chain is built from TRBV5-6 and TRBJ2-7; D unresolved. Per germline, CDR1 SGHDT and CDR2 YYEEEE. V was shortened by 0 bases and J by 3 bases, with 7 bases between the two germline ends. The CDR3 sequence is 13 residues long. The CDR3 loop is CASSLELSYEQYV. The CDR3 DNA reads TGTGCCAGCAGCTTGGAGCTTAGCTACGAGCAGTACGTC.

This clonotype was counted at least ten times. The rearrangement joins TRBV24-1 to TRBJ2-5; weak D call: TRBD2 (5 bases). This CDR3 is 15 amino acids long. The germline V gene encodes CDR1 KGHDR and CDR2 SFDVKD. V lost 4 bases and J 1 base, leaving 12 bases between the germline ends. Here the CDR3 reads CATSDPAGPQETQYF. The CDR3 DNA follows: TGTGCCACCAGTGACCCCGCGGGTCCCCAAGAGACCCAGTACTTC.

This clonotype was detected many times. The chain's CDR3 is CASSRPEGGPLKQYF. CDR3 bases: TGTGCCAGCAGTCGCCCGGAAGGGGGACCCTTGAAGCAGTACTTC. The rearrangement uses TRBV12-3 or TRBV12-4 and TRBJ2-7, with a weak D call TRBD1 (6 bases). The ends were cut back, 5 bases at V and 8 bases at J, with 22 bases in the middle. The CDR3 totals 15 residues.

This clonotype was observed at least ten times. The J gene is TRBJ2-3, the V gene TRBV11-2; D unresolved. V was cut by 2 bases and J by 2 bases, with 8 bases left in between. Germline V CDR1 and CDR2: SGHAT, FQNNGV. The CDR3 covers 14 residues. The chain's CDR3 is CASSLMVATDTQYF. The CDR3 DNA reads TGTGCCAGCAGCTTAATGGTGGCCACAGATACGCAGTATTTT. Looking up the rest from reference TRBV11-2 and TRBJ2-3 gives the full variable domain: EAGVAQSPRYKIIEKRQSVAFWCNPISGHATLYWYQQILGQGPKLLIQFQNNGVVDDSQLPKDRFSAERLKGVDSTLKIQPAKLEDSAVYLCASSLMVATDTQYFGPGTRLTVL.

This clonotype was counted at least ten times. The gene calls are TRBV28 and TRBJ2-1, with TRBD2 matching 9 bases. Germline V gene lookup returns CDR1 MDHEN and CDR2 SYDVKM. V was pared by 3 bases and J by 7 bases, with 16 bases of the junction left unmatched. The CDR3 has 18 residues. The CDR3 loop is CASSFLTSGWGGGNEQFF. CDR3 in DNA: TGTGCCAGCAGTTTCCTGACTAGCGGTTGGGGTGGCGGGAATGAGCAGTTCTTC. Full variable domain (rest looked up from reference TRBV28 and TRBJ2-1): DVKVTQSSRYLVKRTGEKVFLECVQDMDHENMFWYRQDPGLGLRLIYFSYDVKMKEKGDIPEGYSVSREKKERFSLILESASTNQTSMYLCASSFLTSGWGGGNEQFFGPGTRLTVL.

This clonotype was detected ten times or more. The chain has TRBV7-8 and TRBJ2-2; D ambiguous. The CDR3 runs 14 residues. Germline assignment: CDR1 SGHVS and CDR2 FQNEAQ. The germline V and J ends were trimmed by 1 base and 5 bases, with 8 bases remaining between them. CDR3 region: CASSLVWSTGELFF. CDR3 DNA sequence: TGTGCCAGCAGCTTAGTCTGGAGTACCGGGGAGCTGTTTTTT.

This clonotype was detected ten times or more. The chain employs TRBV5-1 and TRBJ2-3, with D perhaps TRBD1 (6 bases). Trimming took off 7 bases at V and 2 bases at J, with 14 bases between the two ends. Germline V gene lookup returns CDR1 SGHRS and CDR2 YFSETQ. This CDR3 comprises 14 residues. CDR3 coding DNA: TGCGCCAGCCGGGACATAGCCTCCACAGATACGCAGTATTTT. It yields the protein CASRDIASTDTQYF. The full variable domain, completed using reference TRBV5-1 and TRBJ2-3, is KAGVTQTPRYLIKTRGQQVTLSCSPISGHRSVSWYQQTPGQGLQFLFEYFSETQRNKGNFPGRFSGRQFSNSRSEMNVSTLELGDSALYLCASRDIASTDTQYFGPGTRLTVL.

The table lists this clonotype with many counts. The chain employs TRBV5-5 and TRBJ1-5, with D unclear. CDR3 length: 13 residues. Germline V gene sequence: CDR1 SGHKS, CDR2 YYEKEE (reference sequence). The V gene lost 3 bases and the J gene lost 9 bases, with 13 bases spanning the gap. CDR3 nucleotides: TGTGCCAGCAGCTGGACGCCCAAAGCGCCCCAGCATTTT. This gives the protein CASSWTPKAPQHF.

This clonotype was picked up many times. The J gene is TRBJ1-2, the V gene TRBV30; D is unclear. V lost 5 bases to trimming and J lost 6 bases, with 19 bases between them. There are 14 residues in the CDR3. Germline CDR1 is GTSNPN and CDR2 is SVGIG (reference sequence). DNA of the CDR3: TGTGCCTGGCAAAATACGGTGACAAGGCATGGCTACACCTTC. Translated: CAWQNTVTRHGYTF.

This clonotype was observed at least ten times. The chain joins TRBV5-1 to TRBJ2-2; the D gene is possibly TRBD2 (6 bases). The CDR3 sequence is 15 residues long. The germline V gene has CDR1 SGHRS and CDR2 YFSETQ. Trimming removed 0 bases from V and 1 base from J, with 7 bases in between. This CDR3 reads CASSLVAENTGELFF. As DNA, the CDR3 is TGCGCCAGCAGCTTGGTAGCGGAGAACACCGGGGAGCTGTTTTTT.

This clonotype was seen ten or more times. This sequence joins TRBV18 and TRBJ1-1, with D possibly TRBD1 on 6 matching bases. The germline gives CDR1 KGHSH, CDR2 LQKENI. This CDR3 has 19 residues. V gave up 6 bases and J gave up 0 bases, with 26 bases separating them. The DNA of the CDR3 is TGTGCCAGCTCTCATTCTACAGGGCGGGTCATCAACGTGAACACTGAAGCTTTCTTT. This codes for CASSHSTGRVINVNTEAFF. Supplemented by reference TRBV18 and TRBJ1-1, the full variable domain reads NAGVMQNPRHLVRRRGQEARLRCSPMKGHSHVYWYRQLPEEGLKFMVYLQKENIIDESGMPKERFSAEFPKEGPSILRIQQVVRGDSAAYFCASSHSTGRVINVNTEAFFGQGTRLTVV.

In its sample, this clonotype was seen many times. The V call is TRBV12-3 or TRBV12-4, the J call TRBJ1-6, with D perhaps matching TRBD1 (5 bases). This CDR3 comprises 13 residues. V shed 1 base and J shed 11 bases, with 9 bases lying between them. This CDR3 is CASSLGGVAPLHF. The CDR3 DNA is TGTGCCAGCAGTTTAGGGGGGGTTGCACCCCTCCACTTT.

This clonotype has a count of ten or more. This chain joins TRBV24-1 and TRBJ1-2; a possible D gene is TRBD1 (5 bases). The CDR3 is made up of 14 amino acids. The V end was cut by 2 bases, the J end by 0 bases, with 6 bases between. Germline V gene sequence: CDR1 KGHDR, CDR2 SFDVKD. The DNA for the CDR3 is TGTGCCACCAGTGATTGGGACTCTAACTATGGCTACACCTTC. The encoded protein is CATSDWDSNYGYTF.

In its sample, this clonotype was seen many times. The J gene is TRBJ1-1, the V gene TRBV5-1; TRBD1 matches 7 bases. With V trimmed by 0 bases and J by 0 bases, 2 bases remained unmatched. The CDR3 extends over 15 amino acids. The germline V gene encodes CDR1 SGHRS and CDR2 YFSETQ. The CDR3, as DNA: TGCGCCAGCAGCTTGGGACAGGGTGTGAACACTGAAGCTTTCTTT. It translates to CASSLGQGVNTEAFF.

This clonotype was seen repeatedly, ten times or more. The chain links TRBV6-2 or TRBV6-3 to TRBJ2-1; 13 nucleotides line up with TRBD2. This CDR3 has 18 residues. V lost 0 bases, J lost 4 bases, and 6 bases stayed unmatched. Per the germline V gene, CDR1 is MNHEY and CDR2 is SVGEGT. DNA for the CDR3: TGTGCCAGCAGTTACTCCGGAAGACTAGCGGGGGGATACAATGAGCAGTTCTTC. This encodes CASSYSGRLAGGYNEQFF.

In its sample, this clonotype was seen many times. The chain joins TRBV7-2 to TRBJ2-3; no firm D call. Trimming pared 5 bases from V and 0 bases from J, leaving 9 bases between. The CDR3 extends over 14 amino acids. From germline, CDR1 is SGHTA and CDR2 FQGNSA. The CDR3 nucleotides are TGTGCCAGCAGCCCGATGTCTAGCACAGATACGCAGTATTTT. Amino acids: CASSPMSSTDTQYF.

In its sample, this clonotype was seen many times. The CDR3 region has the DNA TGTGCCAGCTCACCATCGGCCCCCACCTGGGGGGCCAACGTCCTGACTTTC. It translates to CASSPSAPTWGANVLTF. V and J are TRBV18 and TRBJ2-6, with D uncertain. V lost 2 bases and J lost 4, with 15 bases in between. CDR3 size: 17 residues. From germline, CDR1 is KGHSH and CDR2 LQKENI. The full variable domain, completed using reference TRBV18 and TRBJ2-6, is NAGVMQNPRHLVRRRGQEARLRCSPMKGHSHVYWYRQLPEEGLKFMVYLQKENIIDESGMPKERFSAEFPKEGPSILRIQQVVRGDSAAYFCASSPSAPTWGANVLTFGAGSRLTVL.

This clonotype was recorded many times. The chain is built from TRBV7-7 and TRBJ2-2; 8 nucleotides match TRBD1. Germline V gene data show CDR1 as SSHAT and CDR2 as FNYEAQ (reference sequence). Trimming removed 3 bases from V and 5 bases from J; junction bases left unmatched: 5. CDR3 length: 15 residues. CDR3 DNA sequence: TGTGCCAGCAGCTTGGAGACAGGGGTTACCGGGGAGCTGTTTTTT. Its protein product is CASSLETGVTGELFF.

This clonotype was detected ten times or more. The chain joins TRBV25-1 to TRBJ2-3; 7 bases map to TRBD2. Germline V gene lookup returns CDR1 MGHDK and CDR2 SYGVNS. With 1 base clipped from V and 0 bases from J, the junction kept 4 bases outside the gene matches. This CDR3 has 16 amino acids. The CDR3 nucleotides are TGTGCCAGCAGTGAATCAAGCGGGACCAGCACAGATACGCAGTATTTT. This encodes CASSESSGTSTDTQYF.

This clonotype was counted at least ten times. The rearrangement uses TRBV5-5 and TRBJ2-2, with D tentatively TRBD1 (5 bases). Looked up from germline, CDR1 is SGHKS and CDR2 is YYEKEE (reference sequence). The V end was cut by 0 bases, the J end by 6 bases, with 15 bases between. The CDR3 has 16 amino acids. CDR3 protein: CASSLATGPGSGELFF. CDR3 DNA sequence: TGTGCCAGCAGCTTGGCAACAGGCCCTGGTTCCGGGGAGCTGTTTTTT.

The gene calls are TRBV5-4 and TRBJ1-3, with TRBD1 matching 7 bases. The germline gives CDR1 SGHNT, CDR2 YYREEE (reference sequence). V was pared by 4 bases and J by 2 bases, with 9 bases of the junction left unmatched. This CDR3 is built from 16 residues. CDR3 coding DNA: TGTGCCAGCAGCCACCGGAATGACAGGGCTGGAAACACCATATATTTT. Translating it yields CASSHRNDRAGNTIYF.

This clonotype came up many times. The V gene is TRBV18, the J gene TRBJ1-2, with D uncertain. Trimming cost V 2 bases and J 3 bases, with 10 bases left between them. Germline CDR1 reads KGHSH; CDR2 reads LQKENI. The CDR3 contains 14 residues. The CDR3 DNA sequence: TGTGCCAGCTCACCAAGGATAACGGACTATGGCTACACCTTC. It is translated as CASSPRITDYGYTF.